The source of this T cell receptor beta chain is a study of OX40 agonist ivuxolimab in advanced cancers. Concerning the study at large: Ivuxolimab was an agonistic, fully human IgG2 monoclonal antibody directed against OX40 (CD134), a costimulatory receptor. Intravenous ivuxolimab was administered to patients every 2 weeks at six dose levels: 0.01, 0.1, 0.3, 1.5, 3 and 10 mg/kg. Of the approximately 50 dose-escalation patients, hepatocellular carcinoma was present in roughly 19, melanoma in approximately 15, renal cell carcinoma in 9 and head and neck cancer in 9. A male proportion of 82.7% and a mean age of approximately 58 years, ranging from roughly 20 to 80, were recorded for the dose-escalation cohort. Patients were allowed to have had prior anti-PD-1, anti-PD-L1 or anti-CTLA-4 therapy, and 40% of the dose-escalation patients had been treated with checkpoint inhibitors. Three dose-escalation patients achieved partial responses, one with hepatocellular carcinoma and two with cutaneous melanoma. The point of sequencing TCRbeta in the periphery was to test whether ivuxolimab changed TCR sequence diversity and drove clonal T-cell expansion. The paper reports the monotherapy dose-escalation portion (N of about 54 patients) of the phase I ivuxolimab trial.

V is clipped by 1 base and J by 3 bases, and the sequence between their germline boundaries is 7 bases long. Based on the germline V gene (reference sequence), the CDR1 and CDR2 sequences are LNHDA and SQIVND. The CDR3 numbers 13 residues from cysteine through phenylalanine. The retained sequence is limited to the CDR3, 39 bases, with the frame set at the first base. About this clone: It lacks a known antigen. The sample holds no much larger clone one base away, and base qualities are not on file.

Broader findings and caveats from the paper: At doses from 0.1 to 3.0 mg/kg, clonal expansion was seen in both CD4+ and CD8+ blood T cells between baseline and week 6. Antigen specificity was not determined for the clonally expanded peripheral T cells. After ivuxolimab, CD8+ T cells had more expanded clones than CD4+ T cells on average. Partial responders in the 0.1-3.0 mg/kg groups had among the lowest normalized peripheral clonal expansion, especially among CD8+ T cells. Low levels of normalized T-cell clonal expansion were also shown by some nonresponding patients.

To sequence the TCRbeta CDR3 region, genomic DNA was isolated from the sorted cells. The immunoSEQ Assay was used to sequence the TCRbeta CDR3 regions. TCRdb holds this immuneACCESS table with in-frame rearrangements only. Some clones are missing; in checked studies, unresolved V genes explain under half, and the rest has no known cause. The sample profile shows 35,000 to 50,000 clones; roughly nine tenths of them were found once. The biggest ten clones account for about 12% of the sample. The trial excluded patients who had a history of autoimmune disease or who were on systemic immunosuppression. Peripheral blood for TCR sequencing was drawn from every dose cohort at baseline, at cycle 4 day 1 and at cycle 7 day 1. The samples were drawn from a first-in-human, open-label, multicenter phase I dose-escalation trial of ivuxolimab. Adults with locally advanced or metastatic head and neck squamous cell, hepatocellular, melanoma or renal cell carcinoma were enrolled in the trial. CD4+ and CD8+ T cells were sorted separately from peripheral blood before TCR sequencing.

Source: CD4+ or CD8+ T cells sorted from blood, taken in a trial of the OX40 agonist ivuxolimab. This clonotype was obtained from an adult with an advanced solid tumor such as melanoma, head and neck, liver or kidney cancer. The V and J segments used are TRBV19 and TRBJ2-7; no D gene is confidently identified. This receptor carries the CDR3 CASSIGRDYEQYF. The DNA sequence is given as TGTGCCAGTAGTATAGGCAGAGACTACGAGCAGTACTTC.